These 8 T cell receptor beta chains share one sample of origin, sequenced in a study of blood T cell repertoires in COVID-19. Measured with immunoSEQ multiplex PCR; TCRdb has only the in-frame clones, and not every one. The table includes over 90,000 clones, around 90% detected once. Sequenced material: peripheral blood. The receptors were sampled from a woman aged 70-85 years with acute or convalescent COVID-19.

This clone was seen a few times. The chain couples TRBV7-8 to TRBJ1-6; TRBD1 is a possible D gene (5 bases). This CDR3 has 14 amino acids. V lost 0 bases, J lost 5 bases, and 5 bases lay in between. Germline lookup yields CDR1 SGHVS and CDR2 FQNEAQ. The CDR3 sequence is CASSLARDNSPLHF. The CDR3 DNA follows: TGTGCCAGCAGCTTAGCCAGGGATAATTCACCCCTCCACTTT.

The chain combines TRBV5-4 with TRBJ2-2, with a possible D match to TRBD2 (5 bases). Trimming removed 3 bases from V and 1 base from J, with 13 bases in between. The CDR3 spans 16 residues. Germline V CDR1 and CDR2: SGHNT, YYREEE (reference sequence). CDR3 amino acids: CASSSIRAENTGELFF. The CDR3 DNA reads as TGTGCCAGCAGCTCCATCCGAGCGGAGAACACCGGGGAGCTGTTTTTT.

The rearrangement joins TRBV6-1 to TRBJ1-5, with 11 bases lining up with TRBD1. The V segment lost 3 bases and the J segment 2 bases; nucleotides outside the gene matches: 9. This CDR3 region has 18 residues. Looked up from germline, CDR1 is MNHNS and CDR2 is SASEGT. In DNA form, the CDR3 reads TGTGCCAGCAGTGATGGGGGACAGGGGGTGGTTGGCAATCAGCCCCAGCATTTT. Its translation: CASSDGGQGVVGNQPQHF.

The chain has TRBV19 and TRBJ1-4; D remains ambiguous. CDR1 and CDR2 from the germline V gene are LNHDA and SQIVND (reference sequence). The CDR3 consists of 12 residues. The V end was cut by 4 bases, the J end by 5 bases, with 5 bases between. The CDR3 nucleotides read TGTGCCAGTAGTACCAGGAATGAAAAACTGTTTTTT. Translating gives CASSTRNEKLFF. Variable domain in full (rest from reference TRBV19 and TRBJ1-4): DGGITQSPKYLFRKEGQNVTLSCEQNLNHDAMYWYRQDPGQGLRLIYYSQIVNDFQKGDIAEGYSVSREKKESFPLTVTSAQKNPTAFYLCASSTRNEKLFFGSGTQLSVL.

The chain combines TRBV7-9 with TRBJ2-1, with D uncertain. The germline CDR1 and CDR2 sequences are SEHNR and FQNEAQ (reference sequence). The CDR3 covers 14 residues. The V gene lost 0 bases and the J gene lost 3 bases, with 6 bases spanning the gap. CDR3 residues: CASSLAQSYNEQFF. As DNA, the CDR3 is TGTGCCAGCAGCTTAGCACAAAGCTACAATGAGCAGTTCTTC.

This sequence joins TRBV5-1 and TRBJ1-6; possibly TRBD1 for D (5 bases). The V end lost 4 bases, the J end lost 6 bases, and 17 bases lay between the germline ends. Germline V lookup: CDR1 SGHRS, CDR2 YFSETQ. The CDR3 extends over 16 amino acids. CDR3 sequence: CASSPDGGVGNSPLHF. As DNA, the CDR3 is TGCGCCAGCAGCCCCGACGGGGGGGTCGGTAATTCACCCCTCCACTTT.

The chain joins TRBV28 to TRBJ2-7; 7 bases are shared with TRBD2. CDR1 and CDR2 (germline): MDHEN, SYDVKM. The CDR3 length is 14 residues. V shed 2 bases, J shed 1 base, and the junction held 2 bases outside the gene matches. The CDR3 sequence: CASSLPGRSYEQYF. The CDR3 DNA sequence: TGTGCCAGCAGTTTACCCGGGAGGTCCTACGAGCAGTACTTC.

The chain couples TRBV4-2 to TRBJ1-6, with 10 bases that match TRBD1. Trimming removed 5 bases from V and 8 bases from J; junction bases left unmatched: 3. The CDR3 length is 14 residues. Germline lookup yields CDR1 LGHNA and CDR2 YNFKEQ. The CDR3, as DNA: TGTGCCAGCAGCGAAGGACAGGGGGATTCACCCCTCCACTTT. Encoded protein: CASSEGQGDSPLHF.